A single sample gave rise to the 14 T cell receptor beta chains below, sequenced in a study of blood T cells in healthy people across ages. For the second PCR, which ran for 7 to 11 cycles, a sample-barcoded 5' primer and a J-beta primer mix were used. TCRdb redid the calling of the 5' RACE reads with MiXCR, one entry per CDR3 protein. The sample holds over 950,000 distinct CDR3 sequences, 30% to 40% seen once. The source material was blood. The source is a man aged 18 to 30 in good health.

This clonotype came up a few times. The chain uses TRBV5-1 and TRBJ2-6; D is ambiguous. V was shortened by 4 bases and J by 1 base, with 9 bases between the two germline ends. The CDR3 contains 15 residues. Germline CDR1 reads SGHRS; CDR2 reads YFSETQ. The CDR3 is CASSPSHSGANVLTF. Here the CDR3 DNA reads TGCGCCAGCAGCCCTAGTCATTCTGGGGCCAACGTCCTGACTTTC.

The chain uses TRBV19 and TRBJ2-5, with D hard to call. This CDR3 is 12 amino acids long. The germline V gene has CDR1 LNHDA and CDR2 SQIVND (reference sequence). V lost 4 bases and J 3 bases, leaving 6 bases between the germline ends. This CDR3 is CASSTEEETQYF. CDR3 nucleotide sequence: TGTGCCAGTAGTACGGAAGAAGAGACCCAGTACTTC. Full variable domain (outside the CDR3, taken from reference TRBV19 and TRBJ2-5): DGGITQSPKYLFRKEGQNVTLSCEQNLNHDAMYWYRQDPGQGLRLIYYSQIVNDFQKGDIAEGYSVSREKKESFPLTVTSAQKNPTAFYLCASSTEEETQYFGPGTRLLVL.

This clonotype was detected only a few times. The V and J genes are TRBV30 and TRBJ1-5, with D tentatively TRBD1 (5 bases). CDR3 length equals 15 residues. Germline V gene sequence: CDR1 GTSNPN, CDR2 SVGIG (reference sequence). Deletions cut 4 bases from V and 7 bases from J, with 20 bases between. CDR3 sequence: CAWTPGAGLRQPQHF. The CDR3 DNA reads TGTGCCTGGACCCCCGGCGCAGGGCTTCGGCAGCCCCAGCATTTT. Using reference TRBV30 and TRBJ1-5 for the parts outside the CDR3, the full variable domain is SQTIHQWPATLVQPVGSPLSLECTVEGTSNPNLYWYRQAAGRGLQLLFYSVGIGQISSEVPQNLSASRPQDRQFILSSKKLLLSDSGFYLCAWTPGAGLRQPQHFGDGTRLSIL.

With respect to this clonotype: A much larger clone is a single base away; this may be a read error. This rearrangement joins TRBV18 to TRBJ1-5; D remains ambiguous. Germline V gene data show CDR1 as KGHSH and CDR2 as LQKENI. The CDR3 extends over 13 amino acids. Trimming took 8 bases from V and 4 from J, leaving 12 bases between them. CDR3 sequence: CASSRALNQPQHF. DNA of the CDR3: TGTGCCAGCAGCCGGGCCCTAAATCAGCCCCAGCATTTT.

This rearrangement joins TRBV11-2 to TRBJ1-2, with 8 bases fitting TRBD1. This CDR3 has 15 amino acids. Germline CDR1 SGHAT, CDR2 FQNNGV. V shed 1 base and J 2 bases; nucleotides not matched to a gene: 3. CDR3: CASSLVQGDNYGYTF. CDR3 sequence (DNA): TGTGCCAGCAGCTTAGTACAGGGGGACAACTATGGCTACACCTTC.

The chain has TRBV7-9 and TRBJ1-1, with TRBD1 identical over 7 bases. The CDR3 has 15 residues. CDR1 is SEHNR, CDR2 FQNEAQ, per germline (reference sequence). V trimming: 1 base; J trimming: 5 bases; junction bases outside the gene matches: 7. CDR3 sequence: CASSLVPRGWTEAFF. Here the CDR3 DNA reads TGTGCCAGCAGCTTAGTACCCAGGGGGTGGACTGAAGCTTTCTTT.

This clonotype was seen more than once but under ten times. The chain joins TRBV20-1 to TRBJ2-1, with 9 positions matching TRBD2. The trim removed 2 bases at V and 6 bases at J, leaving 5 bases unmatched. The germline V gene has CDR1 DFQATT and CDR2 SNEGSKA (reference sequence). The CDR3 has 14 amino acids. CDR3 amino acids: CSARPAGGSNEQFF. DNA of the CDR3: TGCAGTGCTAGACCGGCGGGGGGGAGCAATGAGCAGTTCTTC.

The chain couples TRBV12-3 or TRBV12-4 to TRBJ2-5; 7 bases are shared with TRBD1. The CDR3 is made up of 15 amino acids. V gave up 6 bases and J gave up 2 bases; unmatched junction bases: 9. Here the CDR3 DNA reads TGTGCCAGCAGACCGAAGGGACAGATACAAGAGACCCAGTACTTC. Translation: CASRPKGQIQETQYF.

CDR3 sequence (DNA): TGTGCCATCGAGCGGGGAACTGGGGCCAACGTCCTGACTTTC. Translation: CAIERGTGANVLTF. This chain uses TRBV10-3 with TRBJ2-6; 7 bases match TRBD2. V trimming: 8 bases; J trimming: 2 bases; junction bases outside the gene matches: 3. The CDR3 is made up of 14 amino acids. In germline, CDR1 is ENHRY, CDR2 SYGVKD.

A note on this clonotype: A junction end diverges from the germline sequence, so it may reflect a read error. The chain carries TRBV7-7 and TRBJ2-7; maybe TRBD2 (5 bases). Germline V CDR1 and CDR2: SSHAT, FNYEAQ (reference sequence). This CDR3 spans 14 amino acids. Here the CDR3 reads CASSLAWGTGEQYF. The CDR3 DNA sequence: TGTGCTAGCAGCTTAGCGTGGGGAACGGGGGAGCAGTACTTC.

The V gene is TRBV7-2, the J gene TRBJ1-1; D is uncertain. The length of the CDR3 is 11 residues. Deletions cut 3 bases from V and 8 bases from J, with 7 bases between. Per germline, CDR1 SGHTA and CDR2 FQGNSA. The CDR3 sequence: CASSFTAEAFF. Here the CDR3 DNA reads TGTGCCAGCAGCTTCACAGCAGAAGCTTTCTTT.

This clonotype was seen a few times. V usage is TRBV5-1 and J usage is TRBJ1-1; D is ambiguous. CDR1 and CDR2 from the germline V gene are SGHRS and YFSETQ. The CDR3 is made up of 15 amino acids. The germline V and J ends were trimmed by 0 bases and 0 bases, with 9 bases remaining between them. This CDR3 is CASSLGHSMNTEAFF. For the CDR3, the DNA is TGCGCCAGCAGCTTGGGGCACTCTATGAACACTGAAGCTTTCTTT.

DNA for the CDR3: TGTGCCAGCAGTTACCGTCCTACAGGGAACAATCAGCCCCAGCATTTT. Translation gives CASSYRPTGNNQPQHF. The chain recombines TRBV6-5 with TRBJ1-5; weak D call: TRBD1 (6 bases). CDR1 and CDR2 (germline): MNHEY, SVGAGI. The CDR3 has 16 residues. V lost 2 bases and J 3 bases, leaving 14 bases between the germline ends.

The CDR3 coding sequence is TGCGCCAGCAGCTTGCCGGAGGCGGGGGGCGTCTTTGGCTACACCTTC. Its translation is CASSLPEAGGVFGYTF. This sequence joins TRBV5-1 and TRBJ1-2; D is possibly TRBD1 (6 bases). Germline lookup yields CDR1 SGHRS and CDR2 YFSETQ. Trimming left V 1 base short and J 7 bases short, with 20 bases between. This CDR3 has 16 amino acids.